This TCR beta chain was retrieved from a study of OX40 agonist ivuxolimab in advanced cancers. At the level of the study: Patients took ivuxolimab, an agonistic anti-OX40 (CD134) antibody. Patients received ivuxolimab, an intravenous treatment, every 2 weeks at 0.01 to 10 mg/kg.

TCRdb's table, derived via immunoSEQ multiplex PCR, lists solely in-frame clones and lacks some. The sample has tens of thousands of clones, roughly 90% seen once; the top ten hold 2% to 2.5%. The sequence was collected from an adult with an advanced solid tumor such as melanoma, head and neck, liver or kidney cancer. Source: CD4+ or CD8+ T cells sorted from blood, taken in a trial of the OX40 agonist ivuxolimab.

The DNA for the CDR3 is TGCGCCAGCAGTCAGCCACCGGGGCAGGGGTTCCGGGAGCAGTACTTC. Its translation is CASSQPPGQGFREQYF. The chain is built from TRBV10-2 and TRBJ2-7, with D perhaps TRBD1 (6 bases). Germline V gene lookup returns CDR1 WSHSY and CDR2 SAAADI. V was clipped by 5 bases and J by 7 bases, with 24 bases between them. The CDR3 covers 16 residues.